These T cell receptor beta chains were read from a single sample in a study of graft-versus-host responses after intestinal transplantation. The repertoire was sequenced with immunoSEQ multiplex PCR; TCRdb's copy has only in-frame clones and lacks some. The top ten clones hold about 6.8% of a sample with roughly 14,000 clones, around 87% of them seen once. This specimen was bone marrow, taken 120 to 130 days after intestinal transplantation. The source of these receptors is a human patient who received an intestinal transplant, so some T cells may come from the graft donor. CDR3s include the opening cysteine and the closing phenylalanine or tryptophan. D genes are given only for firm matches. The size of a clone is reported for some rows only, either as once, few or many, or as a class for expanded clones.

>TRBJ1-1|-|TRBV9|-
TGTGCCAGCAGCGTAGGAGACACTGAAGCTTTCTTT
CASSVGDTEAFF
>TRBJ1-5|TRBD1|TRBV6-6|-
TGTGCCAGCAGCCTGGGGAGCAGGGGGGGTCAGCCCCAGCATTTT
CASSLGSRGGQPQHF
>TRBJ1-4|TRBD1|TRBV6-4|-
TGTGCCAGCAGTGACTCGACAGGGACAACTAATGAAAAACTGTTTTTT
CASSDSTGTTNEKLFF
>TRBJ1-1|-|TRBV10-3|once
TGTGCCATCAGTGAGTCGAGGGGGAACACTGAAGCTTTCTTT
CAISESRGNTEAFF
>TRBJ2-7|TRBD1|TRBV5-5|-
TGTGCCAGCAGCTTGTCCCTTTTAGTACCAGGGGGCTACGAGCAGTACTTC
CASSLSLLVPGGYEQYF
>TRBJ2-1|TRBD1|TRBV11-3|once
TGTGCCAGCAGCTATTCCCCCGGGACAGGGGGCGACCAATACAATGAGCAGTTCTTC
CASSYSPGTGGDQYNEQFF
>TRBJ1-6|TRBD1|TRBV28|-
TGTGCCAGCAGTTTTATGGACAGGGTCTTTAGGAGTGATTCACCCCTCCACTTT
CASSFMDRVFRSDSPLHF
>TRBJ2-4|-|TRBV27|-
TGTGCCAGCAGCGCTCCAGGCCCCGCCAAAAACATTCAGTACTTC
CASSAPGPAKNIQYF
>TRBJ2-6|TRBD1|TRBV6-1|-
TGTGCCAGCAGTGACCGACAGGGTGGGGCCAACGTCCTGACTTTC
CASSDRQGGANVLTF
>TRBJ2-7|-|TRBV28|-
TGTGCCAGCACCCAGGCGGTAACCACCTACGAGCAGTACTTC
CASTQAVTTYEQYF
>TRBJ1-5|-|TRBV28|-
TGTGCCAGCAGGTCCAGGGGCGGCGATCAGCCCCAGCATTTT
CASRSRGGDQPQHF
>TRBJ1-1|-|TRBV7-5|-
TGTGCCAGAAGCTTCGGAGGGACAAATACTGAAGCTTTCTTT
CARSFGGTNTEAFF
>TRBJ1-2|-|TRBV27|-
TGTGCCAGCAGTTTAAAGGGGGGGCACTATGGCTACACCTTC
CASSLKGGHYGYTF
>TRBJ1-1|-|TRBV5-5|once
TGTGCCAGCAGCTTAGACATACAGGGTGAAGCTTTCTTT
CASSLDIQGEAFF
>TRBJ2-7|-|TRBV11-2|-
TGTGCCAGCAGCTTAGGGGGACGGGACCCCTCCTACGAGCAGTACTTC
CASSLGGRDPSYEQYF
>TRBJ2-1|TRBD2|TRBV10-1|-
TGCGCCAGCAGTGAGAGCGGGAGCTCCTACAATGAGCAGTTCTTC
CASSESGSSYNEQFF
>TRBJ2-5|TRBD1|TRBV9|-
TGTGCCAGCAGCGAAGGGGACAGTAGACAAGAGACCCAGTACTTC
CASSEGDSRQETQYF
>TRBJ2-1|TRBD2|TRBV6-1|-
TGTGCCAGCAGTGAAGCGGGGGCGGGAGGTGAGCAGTTCTTC
CASSEAGAGGEQFF
>TRBJ2-3|-|TRBV7-6|-
TGTGCCAGCAGCCCAACTGGCCCCTGGGCGACGCAGTATTTT
CASSPTGPWATQYF
>TRBJ2-4|TRBD1|TRBV4-2|-
TGTGCCAGCAGCTTGGGGACAGGTCTCGCCAAAAACATTCAGTACTTC
CASSLGTGLAKNIQYF
>TRBJ1-2|-|TRBV19|once
TGTGCCAGTAGTCCGGGTCGCCGTGGCTACACCTTC
CASSPGRRGYTF
>TRBJ2-7|-|TRBV27|once
TGTGCCAGCAGTTTCTGGGGTTCCGACGAGCAGTACTTC
CASSFWGSDEQYF